The following is a T cell receptor (beta chain) sequence with its context. Its specificity is unknown. Sequencing was performed with immunoSEQ multiplex PCR; in TCRdb, only in-frame clones are kept and a portion is missing. The sample holds about 1.1 million clones, about 80% seen once. HIV-negative, healthy adults without recent acute infections or vaccinations were the donors. The V segment lost 1 base and the J segment 7 bases; nucleotides outside the gene matches: 7. The CDR3 is made up of 16 amino acids. Germline V gene sequence: CDR1 LNHDA, CDR2 SQIVND (reference sequence). The data belong to a study of shared clonotypes between healthy human individuals. Overall study findings and caveats: Naive subsets tended to show greater estimated richness than memory subsets.

Sequences were obtained from memory CD4+ T cells from PBMCs. Documented subset: CD45RA-negative fraction. This sequence joins TRBV19 and TRBJ2-2, with 9 positions matching TRBD1. This TCR derives from a man younger than 35 in good health. Some clones in this sample may be carry-over from other donors' samples. The CDR3 loop reads CASSIGWTGAFGELFF. The CDR3 DNA reads as TGTGCCAGTAGTATAGGGTGGACAGGGGCTTTCGGGGAGCTGTTTTTT.